The 7 T cell receptor beta chains given below trace back to one sample, sequenced in a study of blood T cell repertoires in COVID-19. Only in-frame clones appear in the TCRdb table, and some are missing; sequencing was by immunoSEQ multiplex PCR. The sample yields roughly 39,000 clones, around 87% seen once. Material for sequencing was peripheral blood. These receptors were obtained from a man younger than 45 with active or convalescent COVID-19.

This clone was recorded once. V is TRBV5-1 and J is TRBJ2-5, with 7 bases fitting TRBD1. The CDR3 is 14 amino acids. Germline V gives CDR1 SGHRS, CDR2 YFSETQ. The V gene end was trimmed by 3 bases and the J gene end by 7 bases; junction bases not matched to a gene: 9. This CDR3 is CASSWDSTLGTQYF. DNA for the CDR3: TGCGCCAGCAGCTGGGACAGCACTTTAGGGACCCAGTACTTC.

The chain is built from TRBV24-1 and TRBJ2-3; 11 bases map to TRBD2. Germline CDR1 KGHDR, CDR2 SFDVKD. V was clipped by 4 bases and J by 8 bases; unmatched bases: 13. This CDR3 is 17 amino acids long. CDR3 sequence: CATSESGTSGPPGTQYF. CDR3 bases: TGTGCCACCAGTGAATCCGGGACTAGCGGACCTCCTGGTACGCAGTATTTT.

This sequence joins TRBV21-1 and TRBJ2-3; the table names TRBD2, a call not compared with the DNA. TRBV21-1 constitutes a pseudogene. This CDR3 spans 18 amino acids. The DNA of the CDR3 is TGTGCCAGCAGCAAAGGACGGACTAGCGGGGCAGGGGCAGATACGCAGTATTTT. This codes for CASSKGRTSGAGADTQYF.

Only one count was recorded for this clone. The genes are TRBV19 and TRBJ1-2; tentative D call: TRBD1 (5 bases). Germline CDR1 reads LNHDA; CDR2 reads SQIVND (reference sequence). The length of the CDR3 is 14 residues. The ends were cut back, 1 base at V and 5 bases at J, with 11 bases in the middle. DNA for the CDR3: TGTGCCAGTAGTATAGGCAGGGAGGGGTATGGCTACACCTTC. Residues: CASSIGREGYGYTF.

This sequence joins TRBV27 and TRBJ2-2, with 12 bases lining up with TRBD2. Germline trimming cut 4 bases from V and 6 bases from J; bases unmatched to any gene: 6. CDR3 length: 16 amino acids. Germline loops: CDR1 MNHEY, CDR2 SMNVEV (reference sequence). The CDR3 DNA reads as TGTGCCAGCAGTTCGGGGACTAGCGGGTGGGCCGGGGAGCTGTTTTTT. Residues: CASSSGTSGWAGELFF.

The rearrangement links TRBV28 to TRBJ1-3; D call uncertain. CDR3 length: 13 residues. The ends were cut back, 8 bases at V and 2 bases at J, with 10 bases in the middle. In germline, CDR1 is MDHEN, CDR2 SYDVKM. CDR3 nucleotides: TGTGCCAGCTTTTCCGGGACTGGAAACACCATATATTTT. Protein product: CASFSGTGNTIYF.

The V gene is TRBV4-3, the J gene TRBJ1-4; 8 nucleotides align to TRBD1. The CDR3 extends over 15 amino acids. The germline V gene encodes CDR1 LGHNA and CDR2 YSLEER. Trimming cost V 2 bases and J 10 bases; bases outside gene matches: 9. The CDR3 protein is CASSQQLTGVGKLFF. The CDR3 region has the DNA TGCGCCAGCAGCCAACAGCTGACAGGGGTAGGAAAACTGTTTTTT.